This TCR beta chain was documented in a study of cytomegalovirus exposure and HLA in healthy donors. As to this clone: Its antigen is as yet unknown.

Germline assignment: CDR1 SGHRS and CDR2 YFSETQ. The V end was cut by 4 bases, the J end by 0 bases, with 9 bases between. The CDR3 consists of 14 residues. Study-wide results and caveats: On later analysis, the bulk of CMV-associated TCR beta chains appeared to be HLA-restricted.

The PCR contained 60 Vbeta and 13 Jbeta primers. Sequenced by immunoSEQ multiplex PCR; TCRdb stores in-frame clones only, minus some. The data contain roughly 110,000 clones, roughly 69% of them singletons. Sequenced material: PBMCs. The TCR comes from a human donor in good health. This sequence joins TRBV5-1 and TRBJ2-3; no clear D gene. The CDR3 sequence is CASSRDTSTDTQYF. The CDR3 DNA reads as TGCGCCAGCAGCAGAGACACTAGCACAGATACGCAGTATTTT.